This T cell receptor (beta chain) was identified during a study of blood T cell repertoires in COVID-19 (TCRdb year 2020). Looking at the study overall: Samples from collaborators originated in the United States, Italy and Spain and spanned both the acute and convalescent phases of COVID-19. The samples were drawn from the first 160 participants of the ongoing ImmuneRACE study and from some 1,300 subjects provided by 6 global collaborators. The material from the prospective study consisted of cDNA or gDNA derived from T cells, B-cell-depleted T cells, or PBMCs. Where HLA class I and class II types were available, the types were taken from metadata supplied by the sample provider, not from assay-based typing. Nearly every sample came with metadata listing a de-identified subject ID, COVID-19 status, age in years and sex. Subjects who had been exposed to COVID-19, were actively infected with it, or had recovered from it provided the deeply sampled blood TCRbeta repertoires that made up the dataset. The repertoires were released in a freely available public database meant as a resource for research on the immune response to SARS-CoV-2. Broad study findings and their caveats: Clinical and demographic metadata were provided uncurated, with the amount varying by source and participant.

Regarding this clone: This clone's antigen is unknown. No clone much larger than this one lies a single base away; base qualities are absent.

Another Seattle source contributed samples from volunteer blood donors who had recovered from COVID-19. Whole blood was collected in K2EDTA tubes by collaborating institutions according to the institutions' own protocols. Collaborator samples were shipped for TCRbeta analysis as frozen whole blood, isolated PBMCs, or DNA extracted from either sample type. V lost 2 bases and J lost 4 bases, and the count of bases not matched to a germline gene is 2. CDR1 and CDR2 (SEHNR, FQNEAQ) derive from the germline V gene (reference sequence). The CDR3 has 14 amino acids, counting the end cysteine and phenylalanine. The only DNA kept is the CDR3, 42 bases in frame from the first base. TCRbeta CDR3 regions were amplified from genomic DNA by means of the immunoSEQ Assay, a bias-controlled multiplex PCR. The published analysis was carried out like this. Nucleated cell counts per sample were estimated from amplification of reference gene primers within the assay. To quantify the absolute abundance of each unique TCRbeta CDR3 rearrangement, sequence reads were collapsed and filtered. For each sample, productive Simpson clonality was calculated as the square root of Simpson's diversity index across productive rearrangements. TCRdb re-hosts the immuneACCESS table, in-frame sequences only. Its copies lack some clones; in the studies checked, an unresolved V gene accounts for under half of them, and the cause for the rest is not known. That table furnishes V, J and clone size, whereas the DNA furnished D and trimming. For this sample there are around 230,000 clones; 86% appear just once. Around 2.2% of the sample is held by the ten biggest clonotypes.

In this chain, TRBV7-9 is recombined with TRBJ1-3; 7 central nucleotides agree with TRBD1. This clonotype was obtained from a man aged 25-40 years who had recovered from COVID-19. The sequenced sample was peripheral blood. The sequence in DNA is TGTGCCAGCAGCTTAACAGGGGACGGAAACACCATATATTTT. Its amino acids are CASSLTGDGNTIYF.